The sequence of this T cell receptor (beta chain) was determined in a study of blood T cell repertoires in COVID-19. Sequencing used immunoSEQ multiplex PCR; TCRdb keeps in-frame clones, though not all of them. The table includes a few hundred thousand clones, under 85% detected once. In germline, CDR1 is SGHRS, CDR2 YFSETQ. The V end was cut by 0 bases, the J end by 5 bases, with 9 bases between. The CDR3 covers 15 residues. This receptor was taken from a woman in her fifties or sixties who had recovered from COVID-19. The gene calls are TRBV5-1 and TRBJ1-6; D is unclear. Sequenced input: PBMCs or T cells enriched from blood (not recorded which). The CDR3: CASSLAGLNNSPLHF. The CDR3 nucleotides are TGCGCCAGCAGCTTGGCCGGACTTAATAATTCACCCCTCCACTTT.